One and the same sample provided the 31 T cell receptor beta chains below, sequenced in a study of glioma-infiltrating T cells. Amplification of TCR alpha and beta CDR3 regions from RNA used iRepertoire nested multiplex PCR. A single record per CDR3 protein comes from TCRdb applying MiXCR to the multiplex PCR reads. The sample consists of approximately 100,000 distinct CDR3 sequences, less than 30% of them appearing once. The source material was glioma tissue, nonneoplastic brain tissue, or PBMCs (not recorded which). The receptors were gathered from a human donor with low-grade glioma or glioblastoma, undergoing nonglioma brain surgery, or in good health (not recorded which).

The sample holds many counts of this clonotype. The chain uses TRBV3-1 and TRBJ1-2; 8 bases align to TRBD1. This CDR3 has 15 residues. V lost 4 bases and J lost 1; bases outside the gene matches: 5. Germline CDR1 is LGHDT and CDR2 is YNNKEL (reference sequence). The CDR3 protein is CASSPWTGSNYGYTF. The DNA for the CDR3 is TGTGCCAGCAGCCCCTGGACAGGGAGTAACTATGGCTACACCTTC.

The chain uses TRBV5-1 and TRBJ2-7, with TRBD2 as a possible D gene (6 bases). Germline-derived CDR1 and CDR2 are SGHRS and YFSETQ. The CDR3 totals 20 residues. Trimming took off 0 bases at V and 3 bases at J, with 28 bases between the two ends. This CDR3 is CASSLEPWSPIGGGLYEQYF. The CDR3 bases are TGCGCCAGCAGCTTGGAACCCTGGAGTCCCATCGGCGGAGGGCTCTACGAGCAGTACTTC.

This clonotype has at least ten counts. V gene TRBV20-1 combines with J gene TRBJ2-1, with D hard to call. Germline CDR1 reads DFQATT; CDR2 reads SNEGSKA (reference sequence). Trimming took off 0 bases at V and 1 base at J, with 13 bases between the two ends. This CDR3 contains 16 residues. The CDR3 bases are TGCAGTGCTAGAGATCTAGACGGCCCGTCCTACAATGAGCAGTTCTTC. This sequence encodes CSARDLDGPSYNEQFF.

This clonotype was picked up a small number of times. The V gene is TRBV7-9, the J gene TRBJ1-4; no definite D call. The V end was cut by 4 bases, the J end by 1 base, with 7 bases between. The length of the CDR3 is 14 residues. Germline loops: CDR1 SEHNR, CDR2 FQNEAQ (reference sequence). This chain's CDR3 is CASSWTETNEKLFF. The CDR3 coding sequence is TGTGCCAGCAGCTGGACCGAAACTAATGAAAAACTGTTTTTT. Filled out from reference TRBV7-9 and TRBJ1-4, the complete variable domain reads DTGVSQNPRHKITKRGQNVTFRCDPISEHNRLYWYRQTLGQGPEFLTYFQNEAQLEKSRLLSDRFSAERPKGSFSTLEIQRTEQGDSAMYLCASSWTETNEKLFFGSGTQLSVL.

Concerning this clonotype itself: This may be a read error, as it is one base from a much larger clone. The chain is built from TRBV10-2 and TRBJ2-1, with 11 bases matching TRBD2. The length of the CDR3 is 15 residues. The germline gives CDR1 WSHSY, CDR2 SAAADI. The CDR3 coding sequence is TGCGCCGGCAGGAATAGCGGGGGGGAGCACAATGAGCAGTTCTTC. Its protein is CAGRNSGGEHNEQFF.

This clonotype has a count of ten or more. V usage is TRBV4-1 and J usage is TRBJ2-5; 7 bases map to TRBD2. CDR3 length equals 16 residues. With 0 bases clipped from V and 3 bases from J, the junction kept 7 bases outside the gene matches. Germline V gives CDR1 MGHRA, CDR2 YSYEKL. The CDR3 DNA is TGCGCCAGCAGCCAAGATGGGACTAAGATAAAAGAGACCCAGTACTTC. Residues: CASSQDGTKIKETQYF.

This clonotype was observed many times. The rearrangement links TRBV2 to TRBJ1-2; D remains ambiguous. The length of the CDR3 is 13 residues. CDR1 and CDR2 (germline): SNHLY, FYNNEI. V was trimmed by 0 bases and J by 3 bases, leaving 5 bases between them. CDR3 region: CASSEASDYGYTF. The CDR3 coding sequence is TGTGCCAGCAGTGAAGCGTCAGACTATGGCTACACCTTC.

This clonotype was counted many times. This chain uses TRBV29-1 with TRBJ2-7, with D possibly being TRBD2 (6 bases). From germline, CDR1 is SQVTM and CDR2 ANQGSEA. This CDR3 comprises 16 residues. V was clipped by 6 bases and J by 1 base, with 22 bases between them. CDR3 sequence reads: CSVAPRGEASSYEQYF. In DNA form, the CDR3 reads TGCAGCGTGGCTCCTCGTGGGGAGGCGTCTTCCTACGAGCAGTACTTC.

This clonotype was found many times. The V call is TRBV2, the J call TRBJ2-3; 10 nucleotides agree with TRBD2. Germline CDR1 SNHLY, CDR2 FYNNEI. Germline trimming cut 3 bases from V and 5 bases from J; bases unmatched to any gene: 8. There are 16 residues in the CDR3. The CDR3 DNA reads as TGTGCCAGCAGTGAGACAAGCGGGGGGGCCCAAGATACGCAGTATTTT. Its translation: CASSETSGGAQDTQYF.

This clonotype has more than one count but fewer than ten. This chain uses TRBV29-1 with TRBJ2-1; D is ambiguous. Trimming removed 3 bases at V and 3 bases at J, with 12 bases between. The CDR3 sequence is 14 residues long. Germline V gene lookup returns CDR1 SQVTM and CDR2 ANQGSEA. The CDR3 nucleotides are TGCAGCGTTGATTCCCTGGCGGTCTACAATGAGCAGTTCTTC. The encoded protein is CSVDSLAVYNEQFF.

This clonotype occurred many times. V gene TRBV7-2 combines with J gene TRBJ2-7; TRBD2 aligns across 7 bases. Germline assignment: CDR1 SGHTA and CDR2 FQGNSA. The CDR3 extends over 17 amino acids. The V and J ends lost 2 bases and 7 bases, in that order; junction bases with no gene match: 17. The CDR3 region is CASSLNRGVFRPDEQYF. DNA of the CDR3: TGTGCCAGCAGCTTAAACCGGGGGGTTTTTCGACCCGATGAGCAGTACTTC.

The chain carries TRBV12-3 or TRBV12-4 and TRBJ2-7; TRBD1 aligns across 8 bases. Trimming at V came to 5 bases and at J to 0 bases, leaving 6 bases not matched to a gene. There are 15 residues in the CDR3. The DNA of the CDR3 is TGTGCCAGCAGTCTTTTGGGACAGGACTCCTACGAGCAGTACTTC. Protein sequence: CASSLLGQDSYEQYF.

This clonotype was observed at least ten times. The CDR3 coding sequence is TGTGCCAGCAGTCGGACTAGCGGCTACGAGCAGTACTTC. Protein sequence: CASSRTSGYEQYF. The rearrangement links TRBV6-2 or TRBV6-3 to TRBJ2-7; TRBD2 aligns across 10 bases. The CDR3 consists of 13 residues. Per the germline V gene, CDR1 is MNHEY and CDR2 is SVGEGT. The J segment lost 3 bases and the V segment lost 5 bases, leaving 1 base of the junction unmatched.

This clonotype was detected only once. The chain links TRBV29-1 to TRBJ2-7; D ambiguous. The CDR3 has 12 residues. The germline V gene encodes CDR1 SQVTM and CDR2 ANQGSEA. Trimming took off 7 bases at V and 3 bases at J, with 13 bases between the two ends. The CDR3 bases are TGCAGCGGCGGCGGCGGCCGCTACGAGCAGTACTTC. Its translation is CSGGGGRYEQYF.

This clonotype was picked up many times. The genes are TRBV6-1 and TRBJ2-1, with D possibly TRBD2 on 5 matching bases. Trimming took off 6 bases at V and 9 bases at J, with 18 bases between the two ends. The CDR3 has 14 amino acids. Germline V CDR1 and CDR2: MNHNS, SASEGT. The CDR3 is CASRIGEGSGEQFF. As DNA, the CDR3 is TGTGCCAGCAGAATCGGAGAGGGAAGCGGTGAGCAGTTCTTC.

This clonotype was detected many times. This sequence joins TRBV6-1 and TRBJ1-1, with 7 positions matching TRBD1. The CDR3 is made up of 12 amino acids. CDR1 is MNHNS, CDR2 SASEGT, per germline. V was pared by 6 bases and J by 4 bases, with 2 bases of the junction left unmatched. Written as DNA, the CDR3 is TGTGCCAGCAGAACAGGGGTCACTGAAGCTTTCTTT. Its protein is CASRTGVTEAFF.

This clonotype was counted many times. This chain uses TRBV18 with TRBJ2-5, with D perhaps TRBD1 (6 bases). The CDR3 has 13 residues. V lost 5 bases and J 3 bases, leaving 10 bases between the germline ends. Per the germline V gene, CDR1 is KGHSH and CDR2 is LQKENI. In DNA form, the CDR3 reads TGTGCCAGCTCAGCCGGACAGAAAGAGACCCAGTACTTC. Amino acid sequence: CASSAGQKETQYF. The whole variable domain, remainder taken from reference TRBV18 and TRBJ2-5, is NAGVMQNPRHLVRRRGQEARLRCSPMKGHSHVYWYRQLPEEGLKFMVYLQKENIIDESGMPKERFSAEFPKEGPSILRIQQVVRGDSAAYFCASSAGQKETQYFGPGTRLLVL.

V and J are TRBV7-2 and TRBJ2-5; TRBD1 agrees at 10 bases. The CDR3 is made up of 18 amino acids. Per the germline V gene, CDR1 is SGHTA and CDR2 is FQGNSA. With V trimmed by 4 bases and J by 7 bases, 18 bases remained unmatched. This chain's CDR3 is CASSSRTSGTGAVGTQYF. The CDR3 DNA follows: TGTGCCAGCAGCTCACGAACATCCGGGACAGGGGCGGTCGGGACCCAGTACTTC.

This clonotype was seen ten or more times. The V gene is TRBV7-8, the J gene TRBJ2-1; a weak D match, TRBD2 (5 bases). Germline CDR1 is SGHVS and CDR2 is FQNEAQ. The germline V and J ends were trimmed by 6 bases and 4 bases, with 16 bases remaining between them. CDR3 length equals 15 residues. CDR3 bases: TGTGCCAGCAGGTATTCCAGAGGGTCATACAATGAGCAGTTCTTC. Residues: CASRYSRGSYNEQFF.

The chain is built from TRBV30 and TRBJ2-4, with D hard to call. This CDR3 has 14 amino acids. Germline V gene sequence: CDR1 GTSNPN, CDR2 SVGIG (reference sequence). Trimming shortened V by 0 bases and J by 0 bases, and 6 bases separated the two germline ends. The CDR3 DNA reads TGTGCCTGGAGTGTGGACCGAGCCAAAAACATTCAGTACTTC. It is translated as CAWSVDRAKNIQYF.

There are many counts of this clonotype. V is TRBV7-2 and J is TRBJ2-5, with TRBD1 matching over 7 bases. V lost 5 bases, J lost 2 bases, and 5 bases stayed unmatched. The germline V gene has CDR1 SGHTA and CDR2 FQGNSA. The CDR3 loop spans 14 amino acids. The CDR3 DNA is TGTGCCAGCAGCCAAGGGACAGAACAAGAGACCCAGTACTTC. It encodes CASSQGTEQETQYF.

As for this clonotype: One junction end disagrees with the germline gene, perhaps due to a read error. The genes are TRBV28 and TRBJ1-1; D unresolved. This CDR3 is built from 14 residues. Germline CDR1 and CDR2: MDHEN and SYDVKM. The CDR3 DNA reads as TGTGCCAGCGGTTTAAGACGAGCGTACACTGAAGCTTTCTTT. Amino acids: CASGLRRAYTEAFF. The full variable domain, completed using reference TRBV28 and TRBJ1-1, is DVKVTQSSRYLVKRTGEKVFLECVQDMDHENMFWYRQDPGLGLRLIYFSYDVKMKEKGDIPEGYSVSREKKERFSLILESASTNQTSMYLCASGLRRAYTEAFFGQGTRLTVV.

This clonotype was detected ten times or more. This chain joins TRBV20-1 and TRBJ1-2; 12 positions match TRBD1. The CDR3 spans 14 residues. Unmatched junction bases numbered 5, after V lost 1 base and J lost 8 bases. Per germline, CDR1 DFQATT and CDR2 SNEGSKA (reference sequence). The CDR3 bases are TGCAGTGCTAGAGGGGGACAGGGGGCGCTAGGCTACACCTTC. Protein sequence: CSARGGQGALGYTF.

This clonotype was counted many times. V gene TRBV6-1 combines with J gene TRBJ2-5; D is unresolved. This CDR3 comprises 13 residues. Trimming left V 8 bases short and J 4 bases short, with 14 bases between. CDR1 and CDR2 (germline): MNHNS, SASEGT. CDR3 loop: CASVGSGRETQYF. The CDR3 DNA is TGTGCCAGCGTTGGGTCCGGGCGAGAGACCCAGTACTTC.

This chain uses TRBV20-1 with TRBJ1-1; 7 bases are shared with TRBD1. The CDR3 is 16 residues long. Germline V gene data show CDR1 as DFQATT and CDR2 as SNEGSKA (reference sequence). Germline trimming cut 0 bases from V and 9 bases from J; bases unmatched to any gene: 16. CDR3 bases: TGCAGTGCTAGAGATCGGGGCAGGGGGAGAGGAGCTAAAGCTTTCTTT. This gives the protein CSARDRGRGRGAKAFF.

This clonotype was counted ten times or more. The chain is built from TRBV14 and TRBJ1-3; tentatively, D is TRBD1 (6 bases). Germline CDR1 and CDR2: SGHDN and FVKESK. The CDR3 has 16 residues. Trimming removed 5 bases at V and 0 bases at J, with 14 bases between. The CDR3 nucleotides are TGTGCCAGCAGCTTAAGCGGGACACCCTCTGGAAACACCATATATTTT. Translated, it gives CASSLSGTPSGNTIYF. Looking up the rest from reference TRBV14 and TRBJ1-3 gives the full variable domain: EAGVTQFPSHSVIEKGQTVTLRCDPISGHDNLYWYRRVMGKEIKFLLHFVKESKQDESGMPNNRFLAERTGGTYSTLKVQPAELEDSGVYFCASSLSGTPSGNTIYFGEGSWLTVV.

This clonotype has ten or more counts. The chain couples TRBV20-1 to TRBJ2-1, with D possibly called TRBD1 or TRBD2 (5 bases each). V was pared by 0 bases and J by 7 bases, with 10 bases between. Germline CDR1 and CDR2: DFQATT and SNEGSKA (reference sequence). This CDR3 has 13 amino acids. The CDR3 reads CSARDQGRNEQFF. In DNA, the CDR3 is TGCAGTGCTAGAGACCAGGGACGGAATGAGCAGTTCTTC.

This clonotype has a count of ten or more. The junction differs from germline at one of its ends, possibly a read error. The CDR3 nucleotides are TGTGGCAGCGGGGGGGAAAACTATGGCTACACCTTC. Its translation: CGSGGENYGYTF. The chain combines TRBV2 with TRBJ1-2; possibly TRBD1 for D (5 bases). This CDR3 is built from 12 residues. Germline CDR1 and CDR2: SNHLY and FYNNEI.

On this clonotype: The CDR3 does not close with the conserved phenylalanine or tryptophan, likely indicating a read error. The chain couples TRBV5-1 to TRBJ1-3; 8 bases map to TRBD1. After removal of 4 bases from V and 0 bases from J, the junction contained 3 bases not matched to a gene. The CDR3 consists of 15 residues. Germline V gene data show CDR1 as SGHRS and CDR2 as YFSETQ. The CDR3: CASSRTGTSGNTIYL. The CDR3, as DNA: TGCGCCAGCAGCAGGACAGGGACCTCTGGAAACACCATATATCTT.

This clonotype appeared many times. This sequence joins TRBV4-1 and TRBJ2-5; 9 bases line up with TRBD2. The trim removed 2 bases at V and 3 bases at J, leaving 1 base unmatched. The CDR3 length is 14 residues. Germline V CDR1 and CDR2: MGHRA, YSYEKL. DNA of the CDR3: TGCGCCAGCAGCCAATGGACTAGCGAAGAGACCCAGTACTTC. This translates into CASSQWTSEETQYF.

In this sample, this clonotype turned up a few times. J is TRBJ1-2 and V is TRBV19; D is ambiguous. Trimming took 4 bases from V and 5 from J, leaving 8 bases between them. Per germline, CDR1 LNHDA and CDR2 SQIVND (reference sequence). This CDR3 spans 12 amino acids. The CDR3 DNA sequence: TGTGCCAGTAGTAGAACAGATTATGGCTACACCTTC. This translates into CASSRTDYGYTF.